This T cell receptor (beta chain) was obtained from a study of T cells in Graves' hyperthyroidism and ophthalmopathy. A remark on this clonotype: Its matching antigen is unknown.

Study-wide results and limits: Model-based prediction identified ophthalmopathy a median around 6.5 months prior to its onset.

The investigators amplified TCR beta CDR3 regions from RNA transcripts. RT-PCR in the first round (using the HTBI primer set) targeted the TCR CDR3. Via MiXCR, TCRdb re-called the multiplex PCR reads, giving one row per CDR3 protein. The sample carries around 340,000 distinct CDR3 sequences, about 17% recorded once. Patients were excluded because of uncontrolled infection, other autoimmune disease, pregnancy or lactation. Clinical symptoms, serum thyroxine, TRAb, thyroid ultrasound and orbital computed tomography informed diagnoses. The blood sample dates from first hyperthyroidism diagnosis, preceding any ophthalmopathy symptoms. There are 14 residues in the CDR3. Germline loops: CDR1 LNHNV, CDR2 YYDKDF (reference sequence). J gave up 5 bases and V 10 bases, and 13 bases lay outside the gene matches.

This TCR derives from a woman aged 25 to 45 with Graves' hyperthyroidism that later progressed to Graves' ophthalmopathy. The chain employs TRBV15 and TRBJ1-2; 7 nucleotides match TRBD1. The source material was blood. The CDR3 DNA sequence: TGTGCCAGCAGGGGGGGGGGCGGGGGGTATGGCTACACCTTC. Protein sequence: CASRGGGGGYGYTF. The full variable domain, with the rest looked up from reference TRBV15 and TRBJ1-2, is DAMVIQNPRYQVTQFGKPVTLSCSQTLNHNVMYWYQQKSSQAPKLLFHYYDKDFNNEADTPDNFQSRRPNTSFCFLDIRSPGLGDTAMYLCASRGGGGGYGYTFGSGTRLTVV.